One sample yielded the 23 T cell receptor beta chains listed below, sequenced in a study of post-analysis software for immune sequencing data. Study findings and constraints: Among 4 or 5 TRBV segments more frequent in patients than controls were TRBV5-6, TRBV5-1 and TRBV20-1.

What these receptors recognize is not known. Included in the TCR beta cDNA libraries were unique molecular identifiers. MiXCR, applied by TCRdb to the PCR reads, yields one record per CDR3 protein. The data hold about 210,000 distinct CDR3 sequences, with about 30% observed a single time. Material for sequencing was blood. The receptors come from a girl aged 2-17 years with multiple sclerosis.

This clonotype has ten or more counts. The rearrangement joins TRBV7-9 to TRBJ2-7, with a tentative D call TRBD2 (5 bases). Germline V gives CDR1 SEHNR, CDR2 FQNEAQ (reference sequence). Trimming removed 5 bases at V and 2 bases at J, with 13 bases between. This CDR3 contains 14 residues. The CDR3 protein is CASSARGPPYEQYF. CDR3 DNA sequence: TGTGCCAGCAGCGCCAGAGGGCCACCCTACGAGCAGTACTTC.

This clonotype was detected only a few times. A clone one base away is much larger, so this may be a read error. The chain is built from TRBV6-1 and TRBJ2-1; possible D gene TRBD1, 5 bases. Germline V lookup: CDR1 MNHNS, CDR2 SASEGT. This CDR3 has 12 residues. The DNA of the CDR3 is TGTACCAGCAGTGACAGATACAATGAGCAGTTCTTC. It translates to CTSSDRYNEQFF.

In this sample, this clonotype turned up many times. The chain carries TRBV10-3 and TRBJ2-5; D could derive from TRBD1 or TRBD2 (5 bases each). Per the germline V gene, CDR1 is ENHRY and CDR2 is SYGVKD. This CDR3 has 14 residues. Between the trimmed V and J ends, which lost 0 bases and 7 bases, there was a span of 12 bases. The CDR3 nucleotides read TGTGCCATCAGTGAGTCGGGGGATTGGCGGACCCAGTACTTC. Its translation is CAISESGDWRTQYF.

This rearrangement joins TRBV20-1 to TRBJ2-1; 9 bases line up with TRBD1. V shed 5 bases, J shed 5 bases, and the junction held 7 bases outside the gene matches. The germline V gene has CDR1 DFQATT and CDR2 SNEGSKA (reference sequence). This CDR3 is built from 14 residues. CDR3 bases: TGCAGTGCTTTCCCGGGACAGGGCCACAATGAGCAGTTCTTC. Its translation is CSAFPGQGHNEQFF.

The CDR3 DNA reads TGTGCCAGTAGTATGGGGAGGGATCAGCCCCAGCATTTT. Protein: CASSMGRDQPQHF. The chain links TRBV19 to TRBJ1-5; D is undetermined. Trimming took off 3 bases at V and 5 bases at J, with 8 bases between the two ends. Germline V gene data show CDR1 as LNHDA and CDR2 as SQIVND (reference sequence). This CDR3 spans 13 amino acids.

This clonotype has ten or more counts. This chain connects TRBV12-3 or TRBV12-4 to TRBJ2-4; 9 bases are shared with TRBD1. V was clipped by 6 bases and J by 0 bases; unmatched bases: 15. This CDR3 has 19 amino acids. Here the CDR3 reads CASRPLPGQGTLAKNIQYF. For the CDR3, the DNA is TGTGCCAGCAGGCCTCTACCGGGACAGGGAACATTAGCCAAAAACATTCAGTACTTC.

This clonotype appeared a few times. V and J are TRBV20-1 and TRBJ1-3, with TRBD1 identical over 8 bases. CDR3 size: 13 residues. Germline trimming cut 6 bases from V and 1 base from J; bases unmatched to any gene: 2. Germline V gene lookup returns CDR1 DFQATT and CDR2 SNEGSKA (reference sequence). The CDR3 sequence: CSARTGSGNTIYF. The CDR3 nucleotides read TGCAGTGCCAGGACAGGGTCTGGAAACACCATATATTTT.

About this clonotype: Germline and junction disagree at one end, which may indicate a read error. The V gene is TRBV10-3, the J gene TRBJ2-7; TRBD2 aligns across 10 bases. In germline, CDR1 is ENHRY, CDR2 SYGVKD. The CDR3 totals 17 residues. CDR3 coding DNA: TGTGCCACCAGTGAGCTACAGGGGGGAATAGCGGGAGGCGAGCAGTACTTC. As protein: CATSELQGGIAGGEQYF.

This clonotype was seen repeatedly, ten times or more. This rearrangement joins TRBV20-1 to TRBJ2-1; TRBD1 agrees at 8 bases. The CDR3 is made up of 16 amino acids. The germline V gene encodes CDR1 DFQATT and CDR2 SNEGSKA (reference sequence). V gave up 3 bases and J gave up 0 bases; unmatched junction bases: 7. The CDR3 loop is CSASPATGGSYNEQFF. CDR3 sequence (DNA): TGCAGTGCTAGCCCCGCTACAGGGGGCTCCTACAATGAGCAGTTCTTC.

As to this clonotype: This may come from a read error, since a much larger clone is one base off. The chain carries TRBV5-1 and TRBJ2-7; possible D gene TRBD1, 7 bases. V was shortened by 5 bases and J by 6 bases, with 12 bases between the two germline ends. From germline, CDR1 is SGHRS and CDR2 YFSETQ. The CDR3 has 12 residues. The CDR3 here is CASRRGTVEQYF. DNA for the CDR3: TGCGCCAGCAGACGGGGGACAGTCGAGCAGTACTTC.

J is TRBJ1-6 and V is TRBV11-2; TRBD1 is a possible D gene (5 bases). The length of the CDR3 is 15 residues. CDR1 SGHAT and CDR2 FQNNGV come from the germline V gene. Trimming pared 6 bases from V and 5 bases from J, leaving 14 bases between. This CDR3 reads CASRSPGRNNSPLHF. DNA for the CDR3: TGTGCCAGCAGGAGCCCGGGACGAAATAATTCACCCCTCCACTTT.

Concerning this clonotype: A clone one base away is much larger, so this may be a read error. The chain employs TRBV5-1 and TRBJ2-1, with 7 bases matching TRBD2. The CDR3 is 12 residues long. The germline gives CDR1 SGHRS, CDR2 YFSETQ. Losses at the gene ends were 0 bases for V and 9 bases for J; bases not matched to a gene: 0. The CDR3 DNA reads TGCGCCAGCAGCTTGGGGGAGGGTGAGCAGTTCTTC. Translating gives CASSLGEGEQFF.

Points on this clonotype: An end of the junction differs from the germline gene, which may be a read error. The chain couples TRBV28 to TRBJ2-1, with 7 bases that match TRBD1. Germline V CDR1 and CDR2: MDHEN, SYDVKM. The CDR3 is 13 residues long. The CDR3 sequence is CATSGQPFNERFF. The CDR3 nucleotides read TGTGCCACCTCGGGACAGCCCTTCAATGAGCGGTTCTTC.

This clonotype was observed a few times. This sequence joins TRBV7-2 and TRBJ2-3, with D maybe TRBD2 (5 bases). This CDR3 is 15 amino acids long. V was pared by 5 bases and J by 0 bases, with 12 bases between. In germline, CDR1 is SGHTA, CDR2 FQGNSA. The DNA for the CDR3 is TGTGCCAGCAGCGTTATTAGCGCCAGCACAGATACGCAGTATTTT. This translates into CASSVISASTDTQYF.

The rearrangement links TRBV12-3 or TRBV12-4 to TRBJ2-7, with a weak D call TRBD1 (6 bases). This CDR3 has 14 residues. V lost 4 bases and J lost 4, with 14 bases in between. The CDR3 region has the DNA TGTGCCAGCAGTTCAACAGGGTATGGGTACGAGCAGTACTTC. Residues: CASSSTGYGYEQYF.

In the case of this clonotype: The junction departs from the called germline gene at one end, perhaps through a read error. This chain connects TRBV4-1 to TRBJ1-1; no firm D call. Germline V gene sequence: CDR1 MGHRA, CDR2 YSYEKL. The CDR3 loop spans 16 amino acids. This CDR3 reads CASGQVEGARSTEAFF. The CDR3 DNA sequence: TGCGCCAGCGGCCAAGTTGAGGGAGCCAGGAGCACTGAAGCTTTCTTT.

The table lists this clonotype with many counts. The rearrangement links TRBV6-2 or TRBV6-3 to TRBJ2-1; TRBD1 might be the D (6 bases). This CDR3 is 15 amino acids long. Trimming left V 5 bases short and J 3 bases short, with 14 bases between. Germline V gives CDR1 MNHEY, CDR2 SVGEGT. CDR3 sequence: CASSHRDTYYNEQFF. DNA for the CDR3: TGTGCCAGCAGTCACCGGGACACCTACTACAATGAGCAGTTCTTC.

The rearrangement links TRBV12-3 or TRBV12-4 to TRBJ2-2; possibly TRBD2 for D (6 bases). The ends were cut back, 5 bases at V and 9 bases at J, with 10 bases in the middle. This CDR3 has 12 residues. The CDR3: CASSLTSWELFF. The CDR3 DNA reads TGTGCCAGCAGTCTGACTAGTTGGGAGCTGTTTTTT.

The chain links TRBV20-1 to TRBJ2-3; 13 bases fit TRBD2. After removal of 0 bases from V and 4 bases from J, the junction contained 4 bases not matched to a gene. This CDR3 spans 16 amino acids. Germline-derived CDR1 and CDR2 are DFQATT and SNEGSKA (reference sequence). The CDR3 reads CSARDVTSGGSDTQYF. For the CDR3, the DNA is TGCAGTGCTAGAGACGTGACTAGCGGGGGGTCAGATACGCAGTATTTT.

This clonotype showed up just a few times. CDR3: CASSPLEGQETQFF. In DNA, the CDR3 is TGTGCCAGCTCACCCTTAGAGGGACAAGAGACCCAGTTCTTC. The rearrangement uses TRBV18 and TRBJ2-5; the D gene is possibly TRBD1 (6 bases). The J call may be mistaken, given a closer DNA end match to TRBJ2-1. This CDR3 contains 14 residues. CDR1 KGHSH and CDR2 LQKENI come from the germline V gene.

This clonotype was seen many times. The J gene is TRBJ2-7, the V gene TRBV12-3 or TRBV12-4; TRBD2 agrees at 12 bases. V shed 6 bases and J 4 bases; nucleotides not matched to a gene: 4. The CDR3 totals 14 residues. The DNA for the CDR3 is TGTGCCAGCAGACTAGCGGGAGGTTCTTACGAGCAGTACTTC. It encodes CASRLAGGSYEQYF.

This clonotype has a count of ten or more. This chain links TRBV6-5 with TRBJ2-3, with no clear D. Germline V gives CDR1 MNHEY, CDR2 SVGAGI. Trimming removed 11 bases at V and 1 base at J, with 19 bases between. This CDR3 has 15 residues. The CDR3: CAVGLGVGGTDTQYF. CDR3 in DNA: TGTGCCGTGGGGTTGGGTGTTGGGGGCACAGATACGCAGTATTTT.

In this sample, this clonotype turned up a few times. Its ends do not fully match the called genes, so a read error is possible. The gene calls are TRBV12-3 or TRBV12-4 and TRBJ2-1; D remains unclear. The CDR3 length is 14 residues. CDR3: CASTASRLFSERFF. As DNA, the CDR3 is TGTGCCAGCACCGCGTCTAGGTTGTTCAGTGAGCGGTTCTTC.